The 22 T cell receptor beta chains below all came from one sample that was sequenced in a study of T cells after yellow fever vaccination (dated by TCRdb to the late 2010s). The library was produced with 5' RACE. The data were produced on an Illumina NovaSeq 6000. TCRdb applied fastp at Q25 and MiXCR to the public reads, then kept only in-frame beta chains. Every CDR3 protein is listed once, alongside the most common genes and DNA of its rows. The sample table contains over 300,000 distinct CDR3 sequences; only one count was recorded for roughly 4% of them. Jointly, the top ten make up around 24% of the sample. The treatment or condition label on this specimen signifies: live attenuated yellow fever vaccine strain. Here the sequenced sample was PBMCs, taken 5 days after the yellow fever booster vaccination. These receptors were collected from a young man who received the YFV17D yellow fever vaccine.

This chain links TRBV7-3 with TRBJ2-5, with 11 bases matching TRBD1. Germline CDR1 reads SGHTA; CDR2 reads FQGTGA. The CDR3 sequence is 17 residues long. Germline trimming cut 5 bases from V and 1 base from J; bases unmatched to any gene: 9. CDR3 DNA: TGTGCCAGCAGCGCCAAAGGGACAGGGGGGCCCCAAGAGACCCAGTACTTC. It specifies CASSAKGTGGPQETQYF.

The CDR3 sequence is CASSLTTDGYTF. For the CDR3, the DNA is TGCGCCAGCAGCTTGACCACAGATGGCTACACCTTC. The chain employs TRBV5-1 and TRBJ1-2; D is undetermined. This CDR3 spans 12 amino acids. The ends were cut back, 1 base at V and 6 bases at J, with 7 bases in the middle. The germline V gene has CDR1 SGHRS and CDR2 YFSETQ.

This rearrangement joins TRBV20-1 to TRBJ1-5; tentative D call: TRBD1 (5 bases). This CDR3 contains 13 residues. The germline V gene has CDR1 DFQATT and CDR2 SNEGSKA (reference sequence). Trimming shortened V by 6 bases and J by 10 bases, and 19 bases separated the two germline ends. CDR3 loop: CSAPMDGGRPQHF. CDR3 sequence (DNA): TGCAGTGCACCGATGGACGGGGGACGTCCCCAGCATTTT.

The chain recombines TRBV3-1 with TRBJ2-3, with TRBD2 matching over 8 bases. With 2 bases clipped from V and 2 bases from J, the junction kept 6 bases outside the gene matches. CDR3 length: 16 residues. Germline lookup yields CDR1 LGHDT and CDR2 YNNKEL (reference sequence). The CDR3 DNA is TGTGCCAGCAGCCAATTGGCCGGGGGGGACACAGATACGCAGTATTTT. This sequence encodes CASSQLAGGDTDTQYF.

V is TRBV7-2 and J is TRBJ2-1, with a tentative D call TRBD1 (6 bases). The CDR3 covers 12 residues. Trimming stripped 1 base from V and 16 bases from J, with 14 bases between. Germline-derived CDR1 and CDR2 are SGHTA and FQGNSA. CDR3 loop: CASSLGSGDRFF. CDR3 DNA sequence: TGTGCCAGCAGCTTAGGGTCAGGGGATAGATTCTTC.

This clonotype was detected only a few times. The chain uses TRBV6-2 or TRBV6-3 and TRBJ2-5; TRBD2 matches 7 bases. Germline trimming cut 7 bases from V and 7 bases from J; bases unmatched to any gene: 15. There are 15 residues in the CDR3. CDR1 is MNHEY, CDR2 SVGEGT, per germline. CDR3 nucleotide sequence: TGTGCCAGCACCCGTGGCGGGGGAACTCCTCGGACCCAGTACTTC. The encoded protein is CASTRGGGTPRTQYF.

This clonotype was seen ten or more times. V and J are TRBV7-6 and TRBJ2-3, with D tentatively TRBD2 (7 bases). The germline CDR1 and CDR2 sequences are SGHVS and FNYEAQ. V dropped 7 bases and J dropped 5 bases, with 16 bases sitting between them. This CDR3 region has 14 residues. The CDR3 DNA follows: TGTGCCAGCACCCAGAGGGGGAGGGGAGATACGCAGTATTTT. This gives the protein CASTQRGRGDTQYF.

The CDR3 DNA reads as TGCGCCAGCAGCTTGGGGGTCAGATCTGATTCACCCCTCCACTTT. As protein: CASSLGVRSDSPLHF. This sequence joins TRBV5-1 and TRBJ1-6, with D unclear. The CDR3 covers 15 residues. Germline CDR1 SGHRS, CDR2 YFSETQ. The V gene lost 0 bases and the J gene lost 8 bases, with 12 bases spanning the gap.

This clonotype has more than one count but fewer than ten. The chain is built from TRBV3-1 and TRBJ2-5, with 8 bases fitting TRBD1. J was trimmed by 7 bases and V by 5 bases; bases with no gene match: 15. CDR1 and CDR2 from the germline V gene are LGHDT and YNNKEL (reference sequence). The CDR3 extends over 16 amino acids. CDR3 region: CASSSRTGSMRGTQYF. The CDR3 DNA is TGTGCCAGCAGCTCTCGGACAGGGTCCATGAGGGGGACCCAGTACTTC.

At least ten counts were recorded for this clonotype. The chain combines TRBV15 with TRBJ2-2; D remains unclear. The CDR3 has 13 amino acids. V was shortened by 5 bases and J by 7 bases, with 11 bases between the two germline ends. Germline CDR1 reads LNHNV; CDR2 reads YYDKDF (reference sequence). The CDR3 is CATSRRLGGELFF. For the CDR3, the DNA is TGTGCCACCAGCCGCAGATTAGGCGGGGAGCTGTTTTTT. Using reference TRBV15 and TRBJ2-2 for the parts outside the CDR3, the full variable domain is DAMVIQNPRYQVTQFGKPVTLSCSQTLNHNVMYWYQQKSSQAPKLLFHYYDKDFNNEADTPDNFQSRRPNTSFCFLDIRSPGLGDTAMYLCATSRRLGGELFFGEGSRLTVL.

The V and J genes are TRBV29-1 and TRBJ1-1; D gene ambiguous. Germline V CDR1 and CDR2: SQVTM, ANQGSEA. Deletions cut 0 bases from V and 5 bases from J, with 7 bases between. The CDR3 is 12 residues long. In DNA, the CDR3 is TGCAGCGTTGAAGATCCTCGGACTGAAGCTTTCTTT. This encodes CSVEDPRTEAFF.

The rearrangement links TRBV5-1 to TRBJ1-1; 7 nucleotides agree with TRBD1. CDR3 length: 15 residues. V trimming: 3 bases; J trimming: 1 base; junction bases outside the gene matches: 6. Germline V gene sequence: CDR1 SGHRS, CDR2 YFSETQ. CDR3 protein: CASSYQTGENTEAFF. In DNA form, the CDR3 reads TGCGCCAGCAGCTACCAAACAGGGGAGAACACTGAAGCTTTCTTT.

J is TRBJ2-1 and V is TRBV20-1, with D uncertain. The V end lost 5 bases, the J end lost 1 base, and 9 bases lay between the germline ends. The CDR3 has 13 residues. Per the germline V gene, CDR1 is DFQATT and CDR2 is SNEGSKA (reference sequence). CDR3 nucleotide sequence: TGCAGTGCTCGATATCGATCCTACAATGAGCAGTTCTTC. Residues: CSARYRSYNEQFF.

This clonotype was seen more than once but under ten times. The chain links TRBV5-5 to TRBJ2-5; D might be TRBD1 or TRBD2, each matching 5 bases. The length of the CDR3 is 15 residues. Germline V gene data show CDR1 as SGHKS and CDR2 as YYEKEE (reference sequence). The germline V and J ends were trimmed by 3 bases and 2 bases, with 14 bases remaining between them. CDR3 sequence: CASSYRDGLQETQYF. CDR3 DNA: TGTGCCAGCAGCTATCGGGACGGATTACAAGAGACCCAGTACTTC. Drawing the rest from reference TRBV5-5 and TRBJ2-5, the complete variable domain is DAGVTQSPTHLIKTRGQQVTLRCSPISGHKSVSWYQQVLGQGPQFIFQYYEKEERGRGNFPDRFSARQFPNYSSELNVNALLLGDSALYLCASSYRDGLQETQYFGPGTRLLVL.

This clonotype was observed a few times. CDR3 protein: CASSRQPRDSSYNEQFF. The CDR3, as DNA: TGTGCCAGCAGCAGACAGCCCAGGGACAGCTCCTACAATGAGCAGTTCTTC. The V call is TRBV7-2, the J call TRBJ2-1, with 7 positions matching TRBD1. CDR1 SGHTA and CDR2 FQGNSA come from the germline V gene. The CDR3 runs to 17 residues. V was clipped by 5 bases and J by 0 bases; unmatched bases: 10.

This clonotype was observed a few times. CDR3 sequence reads: CASSLEGLDTQYF. The CDR3, as DNA: TGCGCCAGCAGCTTGGAAGGTCTAGATACGCAGTATTTT. The rearrangement uses TRBV5-1 and TRBJ2-3, with D unresolved. The CDR3 length is 13 residues. Germline values: CDR1 SGHRS, CDR2 YFSETQ. The ends were cut back, 0 bases at V and 5 bases at J, with 7 bases in the middle.

This clonotype was seen a handful of times. The junction differs from germline at one of its ends, possibly a read error. The rearrangement links TRBV28 to TRBJ1-4; TRBD1 is a possible D gene (6 bases). Germline CDR1 MDHEN, CDR2 SYDVKM. This CDR3 is built from 12 residues. CDR3 residues: CASTSKIQGPSF. The DNA for the CDR3 is TGTGCCAGCACCTCCAAAATACAGGGCCCTTCTTTT.

This clonotype was counted ten times or more. The V gene is TRBV7-9, the J gene TRBJ2-1; 9 positions agree with TRBD1. V was pared by 3 bases and J by 5 bases, with 2 bases of the junction left unmatched. The germline CDR1 and CDR2 sequences are SEHNR and FQNEAQ (reference sequence). CDR3 length: 14 amino acids. The chain's CDR3 is CASSFWDRDNEQFF. CDR3 DNA: TGTGCCAGCAGCTTTTGGGACAGGGACAATGAGCAGTTCTTC.

The rearrangement uses TRBV10-3 and TRBJ2-3, with 14 bases matching TRBD2. The CDR3 consists of 16 residues. Germline loops: CDR1 ENHRY, CDR2 SYGVKD. V was clipped by 4 bases and J by 6 bases; unmatched bases: 6. CDR3 amino acids: CAISVTSGGAIDTQYF. The CDR3 DNA sequence: TGTGCCATCAGTGTGACTAGCGGGGGGGCAATCGATACGCAGTATTTT.

This chain uses TRBV6-1 with TRBJ2-3, with 7 bases lining up with TRBD1. The germline gives CDR1 MNHNS, CDR2 SASEGT. V was pared by 6 bases and J by 3 bases, with 6 bases of the junction left unmatched. The CDR3 contains 14 residues. The CDR3 here is CASRVQGLTDTQYF. DNA of the CDR3: TGTGCCAGCAGAGTACAGGGGCTAACAGATACGCAGTATTTT.

J is TRBJ1-5 and V is TRBV6-5; D is possibly TRBD1 (5 bases). This CDR3 comprises 13 residues. V was clipped by 5 bases and J by 7 bases, with 12 bases between them. Germline values: CDR1 MNHEY, CDR2 SVGAGI. The CDR3 nucleotides read TGTGCCAGCAGTCAGGGTTCCCCACAGCCCCAGCATTTT. Residues: CASSQGSPQPQHF.

The rearrangement uses TRBV12-3 or TRBV12-4 and TRBJ1-2, with D uncertain. The CDR3 has 15 residues. Trimming cost V 6 bases and J 2 bases, with 16 bases left between them. CDR3 in amino acids: CASSEDVTTNYGYTF. Here the CDR3 DNA reads TGTGCCAGCAGCGAAGATGTGACCACCAACTATGGCTACACCTTC.